Sequencing of this TCR beta chain was carried out in a study of blood T cell repertoires in COVID-19. Germline V gene sequence: CDR1 SEHNR, CDR2 FQNEAQ (reference sequence). V shed 3 bases and J shed 3 bases, with 12 bases lying between them. The CDR3 has 14 amino acids. In the authors' methods: Estimates of nucleated cell counts were drawn from the amplification of reference gene primers. Clones were sequenced by immunoSEQ multiplex PCR, and TCRdb holds only the in-frame ones, with some missing. V and J calls and clone size are given by that table; D and trimming were obtained from the DNA. Found here are approximately 74,000 clones, around 80% of them singletons; the top ten hold roughly 5%.

This chain links TRBV7-9 with TRBJ2-7, with D maybe TRBD1 (5 bases). This clonotype was obtained from a woman aged 80 or older with active or convalescent COVID-19. The sample was peripheral blood. CDR3 DNA: TGTGCCAGCAGCTTCCGAAGGGGAATCTACGAGCAGTACTTC. Translated, it gives CASSFRRGIYEQYF.